These 14 T cell receptor beta chains were sequenced from one sample in a study of CD8 T cells in ankylosing spondylitis. Broader study findings: Several highly homologous variants made up a TCR beta motif, and this motif appeared characteristic of ankylosing spondylitis blood.

The antigens these receptors bind are not known. Each CDR3 protein gets one entry after TCRdb re-called the 5' RACE reads with MiXCR. Of around 490,000 distinct CDR3 sequences in the sample, 5.3% were seen once. Source material: blood, either unsorted or a sorted T cell fraction (not recorded which). These receptors originate from a male donor with ankylosing spondylitis.

The sample holds many counts of this clonotype. The chain links TRBV9 to TRBJ1-1; no reliable D call. The CDR3 covers 14 residues. Germline V gene data show CDR1 as SGDLS and CDR2 as YYNGEE. Deletions cut 2 bases from V and 1 base from J, with 9 bases between. CDR3 nucleotide sequence: TGTGCCAGCAGCGTCCAGCAGGCGAACACTGAAGCTTTCTTT. This sequence encodes CASSVQQANTEAFF.

This clonotype showed up many times. The V gene is TRBV7-8, the J gene TRBJ1-1; D is perhaps TRBD1 (5 bases). Per germline, CDR1 SGHVS and CDR2 FQNEAQ. The CDR3 has 18 amino acids. V was cut by 0 bases and J by 3 bases, with 20 bases left in between. The CDR3 coding sequence is TGTGCCAGCAGCTTAGCGGGAATGGGGCGGCTGATCCACACTGAAGCTTTCTTT. Protein: CASSLAGMGRLIHTEAFF.

This clonotype has a count of ten or more. The chain couples TRBV5-1 to TRBJ1-2, with 8 bases aligning to TRBD1. This CDR3 spans 14 amino acids. The germline V gene has CDR1 SGHRS and CDR2 YFSETQ. Trimming at V came to 4 bases and at J to 8 bases, leaving 10 bases not matched to a gene. CDR3 region: CASSGSTGGWGYTF. CDR3 DNA: TGCGCCAGCAGCGGATCCACAGGGGGTTGGGGCTACACCTTC.

Comment on this clonotype: It may be a read error: a sequence one base away is much more abundant. The CDR3 sequence is CASSRGVIRIRTDTQYF. For the CDR3, the DNA is TGTGCCAGCAGCCGCGGGGTCATAAGGATTCGCACAGATACGCAGTATTTT. J is TRBJ2-3 and V is TRBV3-1; TRBD2 is a possible D gene (6 bases). The CDR3 totals 17 residues. V was clipped by 4 bases and J by 1 base, with 18 bases between them. CDR1 and CDR2 from the germline V gene are LGHDT and YNNKEL (reference sequence).

This clonotype was seen ten or more times. The chain joins TRBV15 to TRBJ2-7, with TRBD2 matching 8 bases. CDR3 length equals 14 residues. Per germline, CDR1 LNHNV and CDR2 YYDKDF (reference sequence). The junction had 9 bases not matched to a gene; V was cut back by 4 bases and J by 7 bases. The DNA of the CDR3 is TGTGCCACCAGCACCCTGGCCGGGACTAGAGAGCAGTACTTC. Residues: CATSTLAGTREQYF.

This clonotype was recorded many times. V usage is TRBV20-1 and J usage is TRBJ1-3, with 7 nucleotides matching TRBD1. The CDR3 extends over 14 amino acids. The germline gives CDR1 DFQATT, CDR2 SNEGSKA (reference sequence). With 5 bases clipped from V and 2 bases from J, the junction kept 6 bases outside the gene matches. The CDR3 is CSALQGNTGNTIYF. The CDR3 DNA follows: TGCAGTGCTTTACAGGGGAATACTGGAAACACCATATATTTT.

This clonotype was detected many times. The chain combines TRBV7-9 with TRBJ2-1; D is undetermined. Germline V lookup: CDR1 SEHNR, CDR2 FQNEAQ (reference sequence). This CDR3 is 17 amino acids long. Trimming took 1 base from V and 5 from J, leaving 18 bases between them. CDR3 sequence reads: CASSLETFWHSDNEQFF. For the CDR3, the DNA is TGTGCCAGCAGCTTAGAAACATTTTGGCACTCGGACAATGAGCAGTTCTTC.

There are many counts of this clonotype. The chain is built from TRBV7-8 and TRBJ1-6, with D possibly matching TRBD1 (5 bases). The V end was cut by 5 bases, the J end by 10 bases, with 15 bases between. This CDR3 contains 14 residues. The germline V gene encodes CDR1 SGHVS and CDR2 FQNEAQ. The CDR3 DNA sequence: TGTGCCAGCAGCGCCGGGACGGGTAACTCACCCCTCCACTTT. Its translation is CASSAGTGNSPLHF.

This clonotype has a count of ten or more. The chain uses TRBV20-1 and TRBJ1-1; D is ambiguous. This CDR3 comprises 11 residues. CDR1 DFQATT and CDR2 SNEGSKA come from the germline V gene (reference sequence). V dropped 6 bases and J dropped 6 bases, with 11 bases sitting between them. The CDR3: CSARNYPEAFF. For the CDR3, the DNA is TGCAGTGCCAGGAATTACCCTGAAGCTTTCTTT.

In this sample, this clonotype turned up many times. The CDR3: CASSTPGDRAWQQYF. The CDR3 DNA reads TGTGCCAGCAGCACCCCGGGGGACAGGGCATGGCAGCAGTACTTC. The gene calls are TRBV7-9 and TRBJ2-7; 9 nucleotides align to TRBD1. This CDR3 has 15 amino acids. The V gene's germline CDR1 is SEHNR and CDR2 FQNEAQ (reference sequence). The J segment lost 8 bases and the V segment lost 5 bases, leaving 13 bases of the junction unmatched.

Ten or more counts support this clonotype. The chain combines TRBV6-2 or TRBV6-3 with TRBJ1-2; 8 bases are shared with TRBD1. With 4 bases clipped from V and 2 bases from J, the junction kept 3 bases outside the gene matches. This CDR3 is built from 14 residues. The germline CDR1 and CDR2 sequences are MNHEY and SVGEGT. This chain's CDR3 is CASSSWTGNYGYTF. The DNA of the CDR3 is TGTGCCAGCAGTTCTTGGACAGGGAACTATGGCTACACCTTC.

This clonotype was observed a few times. The chain carries TRBV10-2 and TRBJ2-1; 12 positions match TRBD2. CDR3 length: 15 residues. V shed 6 bases, J shed 6 bases, and the junction held 6 bases outside the gene matches. CDR1 and CDR2 from the germline V gene are WSHSY and SAAADI. DNA for the CDR3: TGCGCCAGCAGAGGACTAGCGGGAACTGTCAATGAGCAGTTCTTC. Translated: CASRGLAGTVNEQFF.

This clonotype was detected ten times or more. The chain recombines TRBV25-1 with TRBJ1-2, with 9 bases matching TRBD1. Germline V gives CDR1 MGHDK, CDR2 SYGVNS. The CDR3 has 15 amino acids. The trim removed 3 bases at V and 8 bases at J, leaving 10 bases unmatched. The CDR3 spells CASSDPGQGRGGYTF. In nucleotides, the CDR3 is TGTGCCAGCAGTGACCCGGGACAGGGAAGAGGAGGCTACACCTTC.

This clonotype was seen repeatedly, ten times or more. This rearrangement joins TRBV5-1 to TRBJ1-2; 7 bases map to TRBD1. Germline V gene lookup returns CDR1 SGHRS and CDR2 YFSETQ. This CDR3 has 16 residues. Trimming took 4 bases from V and 1 from J; bases not matched to a gene: 10. In DNA, the CDR3 is TGCGCCAGCAGCCTGACAGGACAGGCCATTAACTATGGCTACACCTTC. The encoded protein is CASSLTGQAINYGYTF.